Listed here are 8 T cell receptor beta chains from one sample, sequenced in a study of cytomegalovirus exposure and HLA in healthy donors. PCR involved 60 Vbeta and 13 Jbeta primers. Assay used: immunoSEQ multiplex PCR; TCRdb lists only in-frame clones, some missing. The sample yields roughly 110,000 clones, around three quarters seen once. The sequenced sample was PBMCs. The receptors here all came from a male donor in good health and CMV-seronegative.

The CDR3 loop reads CASSRGFNYGYTF. CDR3 bases: TGTGCCAGCAGCCGGGGATTCAACTATGGCTACACCTTC. The rearrangement joins TRBV6-5 to TRBJ1-2, with D uncertain. V dropped 6 bases and J dropped 2 bases, with 10 bases sitting between them. CDR3 length: 13 residues. In germline, CDR1 is MNHEY, CDR2 SVGAGI.

J is TRBJ2-7 and V is TRBV5-6, with D perhaps TRBD1 (6 bases). V lost 4 bases and J 4 bases, leaving 12 bases between the germline ends. The CDR3 length is 13 residues. Germline V gene data show CDR1 as SGHDT and CDR2 as YYEEEE. CDR3 in amino acids: CASSRTDKYEQYF. Here the CDR3 DNA reads TGTGCCAGCAGCCGGACAGACAAGTACGAGCAGTACTTC.

The chain carries TRBV6-1 and TRBJ2-5; maybe TRBD1 (6 bases). Between the trimmed V and J ends, which lost 4 bases and 11 bases, there was a span of 20 bases. The CDR3 has 14 residues. Germline V gene lookup returns CDR1 MNHNS and CDR2 SASEGT. CDR3 nucleotides: TGTGCCAGCAGTGGGAATCGACAGGTTAGGGAGCAGTACTTC. This sequence encodes CASSGNRQVREQYF.

This chain joins TRBV7-7 and TRBJ2-5; 10 bases line up with TRBD1. This CDR3 contains 13 residues. Trimming took 5 bases from V and 5 from J; bases not matched to a gene: 2. Germline V gene data show CDR1 as SSHAT and CDR2 as FNYEAQ (reference sequence). The CDR3 region is CASSADRGETQYF. As DNA, the CDR3 is TGTGCCAGCAGCGCGGACAGGGGGGAGACCCAGTACTTC.

This clone was observed a handful of times. CDR3 protein: CASSGPLPSGIYNEQFF. DNA for the CDR3: TGTGCCAGCAGCGGCCCTCTCCCCAGCGGGATTTACAATGAGCAGTTCTTC. The V call is TRBV5-6, the J call TRBJ2-1, with 7 bases matching TRBD2. Per the germline V gene, CDR1 is SGHDT and CDR2 is YYEEEE. CDR3 length equals 17 residues. Germline trimming cut 4 bases from V and 4 bases from J; bases unmatched to any gene: 14. The variable domain in full, with the rest retrieved from reference TRBV5-6 and TRBJ2-1, is DAGVTQSPTHLIKTRGQQVTLRCSPKSGHDTVSWYQQALGQGPQFIFQYYEEEERQRGNFPDRFSGHQFPNYSSELNVNALLLGDSALYLCASSGPLPSGIYNEQFFGPGTRLTVL.

This chain links TRBV19 with TRBJ1-5; maybe TRBD1 (6 bases). The ends were cut back, 6 bases at V and 1 base at J, with 16 bases in the middle. Per the germline V gene, CDR1 is LNHDA and CDR2 is SQIVND (reference sequence). The CDR3 totals 16 residues. CDR3 bases: TGTGCCAGTAGATTGCGGGGGGCCCAAAGCAATCAGCCCCAGCATTTT. Amino acid sequence: CASRLRGAQSNQPQHF.

V usage is TRBV7-9 and J usage is TRBJ2-7, with D uncertain. The V gene's germline CDR1 is SEHNR and CDR2 FQNEAQ (reference sequence). Trimming pared 2 bases from V and 2 bases from J, leaving 4 bases between. The CDR3 runs to 12 residues. CDR3 sequence reads: CASSLSAYEQYF. The DNA of the CDR3 is TGTGCCAGCAGCTTATCTGCCTACGAGCAGTACTTC.

The chain has TRBV15 and TRBJ2-3; 9 nucleotides line up with TRBD2. In germline, CDR1 is LNHNV, CDR2 YYDKDF (reference sequence). Trimming took 5 bases from V and 5 from J; bases not matched to a gene: 8. The CDR3 sequence is 15 residues long. The CDR3 spells CATSRRLAAEDTQYF. CDR3 DNA: TGTGCCACCAGCCGCCGACTAGCGGCCGAAGATACGCAGTATTTT.